The 2 T cell receptor beta chains listed next were all sequenced from one sample in a study of neurological immune-mediated disorders. TCRdb reprocessed the 5' RACE reads via MiXCR and lists one record per CDR3 protein. The table lists about 80,000 distinct CDR3 sequences, nearly 6% of them singletons. Time point specified: longitudinal time-point 2. The sequenced material came from PBMCs. These receptors were obtained from a woman in her sixties with multiple sclerosis.

This clonotype was seen repeatedly, ten times or more. The chain carries TRBV10-3 and TRBJ1-2; possible D gene TRBD1, 6 bases. The ends were cut back, 3 bases at V and 4 bases at J, with 12 bases in the middle. CDR1 and CDR2 from the germline V gene are ENHRY and SYGVKD. The CDR3 is 14 residues long. This CDR3 reads CAISDKGGTYGYTF. The CDR3 coding sequence is TGTGCCATCAGTGACAAAGGGGGTACCTATGGCTACACCTTC.

This clonotype was seen many times. The chain uses TRBV5-1 and TRBJ1-2, with 7 positions matching TRBD1. This CDR3 has 14 residues. V shed 3 bases and J 6 bases; nucleotides not matched to a gene: 8. CDR1 SGHRS and CDR2 YFSETQ come from the germline V gene. CDR3 nucleotide sequence: TGCGCCAGCAGCTACCTAGACAGGGATGATGGCTACACCTTC. Translation: CASSYLDRDDGYTF.